The 30 T cell receptor beta chains listed next were all sequenced from one sample in a study of blood T cell repertoires in COVID-19. Some clones are missing from TCRdb's copy, which holds only in-frame ones; the method was immunoSEQ multiplex PCR. The repertoire holds 260,000 or so clones, with roughly 82% as singletons. Sequencing used peripheral blood. The origin of the receptors is a woman aged 70-85 years with acute or convalescent COVID-19.

The V and J genes are TRBV6-5 and TRBJ2-7, with 9 bases that match TRBD1. CDR3 length equals 15 residues. Germline V gene lookup returns CDR1 MNHEY and CDR2 SVGAGI. V dropped 4 bases and J dropped 4; count of bases not matched to a gene: 8. The CDR3: CASSSRGQGPYEQYF. CDR3 DNA: TGTGCCAGCAGTTCGCGAGGACAGGGGCCGTACGAGCAGTACTTC.

This sequence joins TRBV11-2 and TRBJ1-5, with 10 positions matching TRBD1. This CDR3 has 16 amino acids. Germline V gives CDR1 SGHAT, CDR2 FQNNGV. Germline trimming cut 5 bases from V and 3 bases from J; bases unmatched to any gene: 7. The CDR3 loop is CASSTSGTGVNQPQHF. The CDR3 DNA follows: TGTGCCAGCAGCACCTCCGGGACAGGGGTCAATCAGCCCCAGCATTTT.

This clone was detected only once. The gene calls are TRBV19 and TRBJ2-7; 7 bases fit TRBD1. CDR3 size: 15 residues. The germline gives CDR1 LNHDA, CDR2 SQIVND (reference sequence). V was clipped by 2 bases and J by 3 bases; unmatched bases: 7. The CDR3 DNA follows: TGTGCCAGTAGTATATCACGAGGGGGCATCTACGAGCAGTACTTC. Translating it yields CASSISRGGIYEQYF.

This clone was detected once. J is TRBJ1-2 and V is TRBV7-9; a weak D match, TRBD1 (5 bases). This CDR3 has 14 residues. Trimming took off 1 base at V and 3 bases at J, with 9 bases between the two ends. The germline gives CDR1 SEHNR, CDR2 FQNEAQ (reference sequence). CDR3 amino acids: CASSLGGSDYGYTF. DNA of the CDR3: TGTGCCAGCAGCTTAGGGGGCAGTGACTATGGCTACACCTTC.

V is TRBV5-1 and J is TRBJ1-1; D is possibly TRBD1 (5 bases). The length of the CDR3 is 12 residues. V lost 4 bases to trimming and J lost 6 bases, with 10 bases between them. Germline CDR1 SGHRS, CDR2 YFSETQ. The CDR3 DNA sequence: TGCGCCAGCAGCGGGGCAGGGCCTGAAGCTTTCTTT. This gives the protein CASSGAGPEAFF.

This clone came up once. This chain joins TRBV4-1 and TRBJ2-1; TRBD1 aligns across 11 bases. The ends lost 4 bases at V and 8 bases at J; junction bases unmatched: 10. Looked up from germline, CDR1 is MGHRA and CDR2 is YSYEKL. The CDR3 runs to 16 residues. The CDR3 DNA reads as TGCGCCAGCAGCCCACTTAAGGGACAGGGGGTCCATGAGCAGTTCTTC. Protein: CASSPLKGQGVHEQFF.

The chain links TRBV6-5 to TRBJ1-2; 9 bases match TRBD1. CDR3 size: 13 residues. The trim removed 6 bases at V and 7 bases at J, leaving 6 bases unmatched. CDR1 is MNHEY and CDR2 is SVGAGI in the germline V gene. The DNA for the CDR3 is TGTGCCAGCAGACTCCCGGGACAGGGTGGCTACACCTTC. As protein: CASRLPGQGGYTF.

This sequence joins TRBV2 and TRBJ1-2; TRBD1 matches 9 bases. V lost 6 bases and J lost 4; bases outside the gene matches: 3. The CDR3 totals 13 residues. CDR1 SNHLY and CDR2 FYNNEI come from the germline V gene. The CDR3 nucleotides read TGTGCCAGCAGCCGACAGGGGGGCTATGGCTACACCTTC. It is translated as CASSRQGGYGYTF.

The chain has TRBV29-1 and TRBJ2-1, with a tentative D call TRBD1 (7 bases). Germline loops: CDR1 SQVTM, CDR2 ANQGSEA. There are 14 residues in the CDR3. Trimming took off 3 bases at V and 5 bases at J, with 14 bases between the two ends. CDR3 sequence reads: CSVDGAGGNNEQFF. The CDR3 DNA sequence: TGCAGCGTTGACGGGGCAGGGGGGAACAATGAGCAGTTCTTC.

The chain combines TRBV19 with TRBJ2-7; D ambiguous. This CDR3 is built from 13 residues. V lost 1 base and J lost 6, with 10 bases in between. Germline V gives CDR1 LNHDA, CDR2 SQIVND (reference sequence). CDR3 bases: TGTGCCAGTAGTATAGTATTGGCTGGCGAGCAGTACTTC. As protein: CASSIVLAGEQYF.

This clone appeared once. This rearrangement joins TRBV29-1 to TRBJ2-1; maybe TRBD2 (5 bases). This CDR3 comprises 12 residues. V was shortened by 4 bases and J by 10 bases, with 14 bases between the two germline ends. Germline V gives CDR1 SQVTM, CDR2 ANQGSEA. CDR3 sequence (DNA): TGCAGCGTTGGGCCCCTCGGGGAAGAGCAGTTCTTC. It specifies CSVGPLGEEQFF.

The chain is built from TRBV18 and TRBJ2-5, with D unresolved. The V end lost 4 bases, the J end lost 2 bases, and 11 bases lay between the germline ends. CDR3 length equals 14 residues. Germline lookup yields CDR1 KGHSH and CDR2 LQKENI. The chain's CDR3 is CASSLSVSQETQYF. The CDR3 DNA reads TGTGCCAGCTCACTAAGTGTCAGTCAAGAGACCCAGTACTTC.

This clone was seen a handful of times. The chain combines TRBV6-5 with TRBJ1-5; tentatively, D is TRBD1 (5 bases). CDR1 is MNHEY and CDR2 is SVGAGI in the germline V gene. The CDR3 covers 13 residues. The V end was cut by 6 bases, the J end by 6 bases, with 12 bases between. The DNA for the CDR3 is TGTGCCAGCAGCCAACGGAGGGGTCAGCCCCAGCATTTT. This gives the protein CASSQRRGQPQHF.

This clone was seen only once. This chain joins TRBV28 and TRBJ1-5, with no clear D. CDR3 length: 12 amino acids. Germline values: CDR1 MDHEN, CDR2 SYDVKM. Trimming took off 3 bases at V and 7 bases at J, with 7 bases between the two ends. CDR3 in DNA: TGTGCCAGCAGTTTCATCGGGCAGCCCCAGCATTTT. Amino acids: CASSFIGQPQHF.

The chain uses TRBV7-9 and TRBJ1-2, with a tentative D call TRBD1 (5 bases). Trimming took off 0 bases at V and 0 bases at J, with 8 bases between the two ends. Germline CDR1 and CDR2: SEHNR and FQNEAQ (reference sequence). This CDR3 has 15 residues. The CDR3 bases are TGTGCCAGCAGCTTAGCAGGACACCCTAACTATGGCTACACCTTC. It is translated as CASSLAGHPNYGYTF.

This clone was detected a few times. The chain is built from TRBV7-9 and TRBJ1-2; perhaps TRBD1 as D (6 bases). The CDR3 length is 14 residues. V gave up 1 base and J gave up 2 bases, with 8 bases separating them. The germline gives CDR1 SEHNR, CDR2 FQNEAQ (reference sequence). In DNA, the CDR3 is TGTGCCAGCAGCTTAGGAGGGGGAAACTATGGCTACACCTTC. Its translation is CASSLGGGNYGYTF.

The chain combines TRBV6-5 with TRBJ2-5, with 9 bases lining up with TRBD1. Germline lookup yields CDR1 MNHEY and CDR2 SVGAGI. V shed 2 bases and J 7 bases; nucleotides not matched to a gene: 5. The CDR3 spans 14 residues. CDR3 sequence: CASSYLGQGGTQYF. In DNA form, the CDR3 reads TGTGCCAGCAGTTACCTGGGACAGGGAGGGACCCAGTACTTC.

As to this clone: Other nucleotide sequences in the sample specify the same CDR3. The chain links TRBV28 to TRBJ1-2; the match to TRBD1 covers 7 bases. Germline trimming cut 5 bases from V and 2 bases from J; bases unmatched to any gene: 2. In germline, CDR1 is MDHEN, CDR2 SYDVKM. The CDR3 consists of 13 residues. DNA of the CDR3: TGTGCCAGCAGTCTGACAGGGAACTATGGCTACACCTTC. Amino acids: CASSLTGNYGYTF.

This clone came up many times. This rearrangement joins TRBV5-1 to TRBJ2-5; 7 bases fit TRBD2. Per germline, CDR1 SGHRS and CDR2 YFSETQ. The CDR3 has 14 residues. With V trimmed by 0 bases and J by 4 bases, 3 bases remained unmatched. The CDR3 region has the DNA TGCGCCAGCAGCTTGGCCGGGGGGTCAGAGACCCAGTACTTC. It codes for CASSLAGGSETQYF.

The gene calls are TRBV5-4 and TRBJ1-5, with D perhaps TRBD1 (5 bases). The V end was cut by 0 bases, the J end by 5 bases, with 15 bases between. From germline, CDR1 is SGHNT and CDR2 YYREEE (reference sequence). The CDR3 is 16 amino acids. The DNA for the CDR3 is TGTGCCAGCAGCTTGGCGGGGGACGGCGCAGATCAGCCCCAGCATTTT. Residues: CASSLAGDGADQPQHF. The full variable domain, with the rest looked up from reference TRBV5-4 and TRBJ1-5, is ETGVTQSPTHLIKTRGQQVTLRCSSQSGHNTVSWYQQALGQGPQFIFQYYREEENGRGNFPPRFSGLQFPNYSSELNVNALELDDSALYLCASSLAGDGADQPQHFGDGTRLSIL.

The rearrangement uses TRBV24-1 and TRBJ2-7, with TRBD1 matching 7 bases. With 3 bases clipped from V and 3 bases from J, the junction kept 7 bases outside the gene matches. The germline CDR1 and CDR2 sequences are KGHDR and SFDVKD. The CDR3 is made up of 15 amino acids. The DNA for the CDR3 is TGTGCCACCAGTGATCCCAGGACAGGAATCTACGAGCAGTACTTC. It yields the protein CATSDPRTGIYEQYF.

Worth noting for this clone: Other DNA sequences of this sample code for an identical CDR3. The chain joins TRBV5-1 to TRBJ1-6, with TRBD1 matching over 7 bases. Germline V lookup: CDR1 SGHRS, CDR2 YFSETQ. CDR3 length equals 16 residues. V gave up 0 bases and J gave up 7 bases; unmatched junction bases: 7. Written as DNA, the CDR3 is TGCGCCAGCAGCTTGGGTGACAGGGCCCACAATTCACCCCTCCACTTT. The encoded protein is CASSLGDRAHNSPLHF.

V usage is TRBV6-2 or TRBV6-3 and J usage is TRBJ1-1, with D unclear. The CDR3 has 14 amino acids. V shed 2 bases and J shed 4 bases, with 11 bases lying between them. The V gene's germline CDR1 is MNHEY and CDR2 SVGEGT. The CDR3 DNA sequence: TGTGCCAGCAGTTACGAGGGAGTTTTCACTGAAGCTTTCTTT. This sequence encodes CASSYEGVFTEAFF.

As for this clone: This CDR3 is also generated by other DNA sequences in the sample. V is TRBV6-5 and J is TRBJ1-2; D possibly corresponds to TRBD1 (6 bases). Germline V lookup: CDR1 MNHEY, CDR2 SVGAGI. Trimming stripped 7 bases from V and 5 bases from J, with 8 bases between. The CDR3 length is 11 residues. CDR3 sequence reads: CASTRGYGYTF. CDR3 DNA sequence: TGTGCCAGCACCAGGGGATATGGCTACACCTTC.

The V and J genes are TRBV19 and TRBJ2-1; 9 bases are a match to TRBD1. This CDR3 is built from 15 residues. Per germline, CDR1 LNHDA and CDR2 SQIVND (reference sequence). V trimming: 7 bases; J trimming: 2 bases; junction bases outside the gene matches: 6. Here the CDR3 reads CASTPDRGPYNEQFF. CDR3 DNA sequence: TGTGCCAGTACACCGGACAGGGGTCCCTACAATGAGCAGTTCTTC.

This clone was recorded only once. This sequence joins TRBV4-3 and TRBJ1-3, with 7 bases fitting TRBD1. CDR1 and CDR2 from the germline V gene are LGHNA and YSLEER. V shed 0 bases, J shed 4 bases, and the junction held 6 bases outside the gene matches. The CDR3 runs 16 residues. CDR3 protein: CASSQDPQGFGNTIYF. Here the CDR3 DNA reads TGCGCCAGCAGCCAAGACCCACAGGGGTTCGGAAACACCATATATTTT.

This chain connects TRBV7-9 to TRBJ1-2, with a possible D match to TRBD1 (6 bases). Germline CDR1 and CDR2: SEHNR and FQNEAQ (reference sequence). V dropped 2 bases and J dropped 2 bases, with 15 bases sitting between them. The CDR3 runs to 16 residues. CDR3 sequence: CASSLTQGSRNYGYTF. CDR3 bases: TGTGCCAGCAGCTTAACGCAGGGGTCCCGCAACTATGGCTACACCTTC.

This sequence joins TRBV30 and TRBJ1-5; no definite D call. V was pared by 0 bases and J by 7 bases, with 10 bases between. The V gene's germline CDR1 is GTSNPN and CDR2 SVGIG (reference sequence). This CDR3 is built from 13 residues. The CDR3 sequence: CAWSVRGRQPQHF. The CDR3, as DNA: TGTGCCTGGAGTGTACGTGGGAGACAGCCCCAGCATTTT.

V and J are TRBV4-2 and TRBJ1-4; possibly TRBD1 for D (5 bases). V gave up 0 bases and J gave up 7 bases, with 6 bases separating them. The length of the CDR3 is 13 residues. Germline V gene lookup returns CDR1 LGHNA and CDR2 YNFKEQ. The CDR3 is CASSQDDSEKLFF. CDR3 coding DNA: TGTGCCAGCAGCCAAGATGACAGTGAAAAACTGTTTTTT.

The chain has TRBV19 and TRBJ1-1, with 9 bases aligning to TRBD1. The CDR3 runs to 16 residues. CDR1 LNHDA and CDR2 SQIVND come from the germline V gene (reference sequence). V dropped 5 bases and J dropped 4; count of bases not matched to a gene: 11. The CDR3 reads CASSWGTGTTSTEAFF. CDR3 bases: TGTGCCAGTAGTTGGGGGACAGGGACTACATCCACTGAAGCTTTCTTT. The full variable domain, rest sourced from reference TRBV19 and TRBJ1-1, is DGGITQSPKYLFRKEGQNVTLSCEQNLNHDAMYWYRQDPGQGLRLIYYSQIVNDFQKGDIAEGYSVSREKKESFPLTVTSAQKNPTAFYLCASSWGTGTTSTEAFFGQGTRLTVV.